Only one count was recorded for the clone carrying this TCR beta chain. The data were taken from a study of shared T cell receptors in the human thymus. The table came from immunoSEQ multiplex PCR; TCRdb's copy has only in-frame clones and leaves some out. The sample holds 450,000 to 650,000 clones, 78% seen once. The sample was also reused in another study, on human thymus T cells. That report adds: Healthy Finnish infants undergoing corrective surgery for congenital heart defects were the donors. Thymic tissue was derived from resections collected during corrective heart surgery. Biased V and J segment usage appeared in thymus and peripheral blood. Thymic TCR repertoires of unrelated people reportedly overlapped highly.

The receptor was derived from a boy under two years old with a congenital heart defect. The specimen was thymocytes.

The CDR3 here is CASGGGNPDTQYF. The CDR3 coding sequence is TGTGCCAGTGGCGGGGGAAACCCAGATACGCAGTATTTT. The chain recombines TRBV9 with TRBJ2-3, with 7 bases identical to TRBD2. This CDR3 is 13 amino acids long. Germline CDR1 reads SGDLS; CDR2 reads YYNGEE. The V gene end was trimmed by 8 bases and the J gene end by 4 bases; junction bases not matched to a gene: 7.